This T cell receptor (beta chain) was retrieved from a study of T cell changes during pregnancy in multiple sclerosis. Germline values: CDR1 MDHEN, CDR2 SYDVKM. With 2 bases removed from V and 12 bases from J, the gap between germline ends came to 11 bases. This CDR3 spans 11 amino acids. Libraries were prepared by immunoSEQ multiplex PCR; TCRdb keeps only in-frame clonotypes and omits some of them. The table lists over 70,000 clones, 85% to 95% of them singletons. The chain is built from TRBV28 and TRBJ2-7; D is undetermined. The material was peripheral blood, obtained in the third trimester of pregnancy. This receptor was obtained from a female donor in good health, enrolled as a control in a pregnancy study. The CDR3 loop is CASSLGQVAYF. CDR3 sequence (DNA): TGTGCCAGCAGTTTAGGTCAGGTTGCGTACTTC.